These 5 T cell receptor beta chains share one sample of origin, sequenced in a study of post-analysis software for immune sequencing data. Notes on the study in general: Controls showed lower frequencies than patients for several TRBV segments, and TRBV5-6, TRBV5-1 and TRBV20-1 were among these.

cDNA libraries of TCR beta carried unique molecular identifiers. TCRdb independently ran MiXCR on the PCR reads; one entry per CDR3 protein. This table has about 820,000 distinct CDR3 sequences, roughly 50% appearing once. Antigens of these TCRs are unknown. The sample comprised blood. These receptors originate from a girl between 5 and 17 years old with multiple sclerosis.

This clonotype turned up a few times. Here the CDR3 reads CSVAGNYGYTF. The CDR3 DNA reads TGCAGCGTGGCGGGGAACTATGGCTACACCTTC. This sequence joins TRBV29-1 and TRBJ1-2; D unclear. V lost 6 bases and J lost 2, with 7 bases in between. This CDR3 region has 11 residues. CDR1 SQVTM and CDR2 ANQGSEA come from the germline V gene.

This chain uses TRBV29-1 with TRBJ2-3; D gene uncertain. This CDR3 is built from 12 residues. Trimming shortened V by 4 bases and J by 4 bases, and 9 bases separated the two germline ends. From germline, CDR1 is SQVTM and CDR2 ANQGSEA. The CDR3 reads CSVASQADTQYF. Here the CDR3 DNA reads TGCAGCGTTGCATCTCAGGCAGATACGCAGTATTTT.

The gene calls are TRBV7-9 and TRBJ1-5; 11 positions agree with TRBD1. The junction had 10 bases not matched to a gene; V was cut back by 4 bases and J by 5 bases. The CDR3 length is 17 residues. The germline CDR1 and CDR2 sequences are SEHNR and FQNEAQ (reference sequence). CDR3 in DNA: TGTGCCAGCAGCTCAAACCTCGGACAGGGGGCGGATCAGCCCCAGCATTTT. As protein: CASSSNLGQGADQPQHF.

This clonotype occurred a few times. The chain uses TRBV5-5 and TRBJ1-5, with no clear D. V shed 4 bases and J shed 1 base, with 15 bases lying between them. There are 16 residues in the CDR3. Germline values: CDR1 SGHKS, CDR2 YYEKEE (reference sequence). The CDR3 protein is CASSQAGGSSNQPQHF. CDR3 nucleotide sequence: TGTGCCAGCAGCCAGGCGGGAGGGTCCAGCAATCAGCCCCAGCATTTT.

The gene calls are TRBV7-2 and TRBJ2-1, with TRBD2 as a possible D gene (5 bases). CDR1 and CDR2 (germline): SGHTA, FQGNSA. The germline V and J ends were trimmed by 2 bases and 9 bases, with 11 bases remaining between them. The CDR3 length is 13 residues. CDR3 protein: CASSLSLAVEQFF. DNA for the CDR3: TGTGCCAGCAGCTTATCCCTAGCAGTTGAGCAGTTCTTC.